This TCR beta chain was identified in a study of blood T cells in healthy people across ages. Per germline, CDR1 LNHDA and CDR2 SQIVND (reference sequence). Losses at the gene ends were 5 bases for V and 6 bases for J; bases not matched to a gene: 14. CDR3 size: 16 residues. Researchers isolated at least 7 million PBMCs per sample. Using a J-beta primer mix together with a sample-barcoded 5' primer, a second PCR was run for about 6 to 12 cycles. Each cDNA molecule received a tag from a template-switch adaptor that had 12 random nucleotides. Every sample produced at least 2.5 million CDR3-containing paired-end reads. TCRdb analysed the 5' RACE reads with MiXCR anew, one entry per CDR3 protein. The sample records under 1,000,000 distinct CDR3 sequences, 36% being singletons. Whole-study results and caveats: The fall in TCR beta diversity per million T cells was roughly linear with age.

This clonotype was detected only a few times. Its antigen is unidentified. The clonotype comes from a man between 18 and 29 years old in good health. The chain recombines TRBV19 with TRBJ1-1; 8 nucleotides match TRBD1. Sequences were obtained from blood. The CDR3 reads CASSAGGLSGIAEAFF. The CDR3 DNA reads TGTGCCAGTAGTGCAGGGGGCCTCTCGGGGATCGCTGAAGCTTTCTTT.